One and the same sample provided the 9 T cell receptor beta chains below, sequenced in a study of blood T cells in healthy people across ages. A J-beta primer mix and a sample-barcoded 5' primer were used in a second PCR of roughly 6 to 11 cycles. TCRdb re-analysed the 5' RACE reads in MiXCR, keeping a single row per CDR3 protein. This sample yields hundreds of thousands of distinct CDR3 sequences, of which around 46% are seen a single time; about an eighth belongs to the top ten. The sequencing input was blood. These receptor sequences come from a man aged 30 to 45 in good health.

CDR3 protein: CASSQQWGFSGANVLTF. The CDR3 DNA reads as TGCGCCAGCAGTCAGCAGTGGGGATTCTCTGGGGCCAACGTCCTGACTTTC. The V call is TRBV4-3, the J call TRBJ2-6; the D is unclear. The CDR3 sequence is 17 residues long. The germline V and J ends were trimmed by 6 bases and 0 bases, with 15 bases remaining between them. CDR1 LGHNA and CDR2 YSLEER come from the germline V gene.

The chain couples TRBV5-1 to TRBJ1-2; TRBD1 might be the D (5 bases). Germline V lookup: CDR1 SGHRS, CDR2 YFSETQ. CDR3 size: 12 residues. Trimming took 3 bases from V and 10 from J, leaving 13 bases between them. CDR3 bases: TGCGCCAGCAGCTCGGGGCAGGTTACCTACACCTTC. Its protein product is CASSSGQVTYTF.

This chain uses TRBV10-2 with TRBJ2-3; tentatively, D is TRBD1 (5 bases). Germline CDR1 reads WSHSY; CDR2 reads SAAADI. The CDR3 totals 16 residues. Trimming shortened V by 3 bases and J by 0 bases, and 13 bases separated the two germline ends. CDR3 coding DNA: TGCGCCAGCAGTGAAAGGGGTCTTACTAGCACAGATACGCAGTATTTT. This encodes CASSERGLTSTDTQYF.

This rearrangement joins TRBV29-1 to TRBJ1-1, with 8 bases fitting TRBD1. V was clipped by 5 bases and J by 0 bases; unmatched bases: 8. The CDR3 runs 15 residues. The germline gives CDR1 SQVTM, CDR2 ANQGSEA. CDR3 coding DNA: TGCAGCGTTTCGACAGGGGTTGGAGTGAACACTGAAGCTTTCTTT. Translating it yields CSVSTGVGVNTEAFF.

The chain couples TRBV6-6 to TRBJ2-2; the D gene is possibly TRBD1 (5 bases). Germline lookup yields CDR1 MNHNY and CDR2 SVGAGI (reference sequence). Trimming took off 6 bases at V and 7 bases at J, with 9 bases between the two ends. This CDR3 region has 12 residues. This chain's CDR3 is CASSEGVGELFF. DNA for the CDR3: TGTGCCAGCAGCGAAGGGGTCGGGGAGCTGTTTTTT.

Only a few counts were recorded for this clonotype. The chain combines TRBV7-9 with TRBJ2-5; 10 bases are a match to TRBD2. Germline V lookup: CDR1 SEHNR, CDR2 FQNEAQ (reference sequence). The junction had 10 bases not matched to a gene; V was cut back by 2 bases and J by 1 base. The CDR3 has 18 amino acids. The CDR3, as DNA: TGTGCCAGCAGCTTAAAGGGCCCTTCTAGCGGGGGCCAAGAGACCCAGTACTTC. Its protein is CASSLKGPSSGGQETQYF.

The CDR3, as DNA: TGCGCCAGCAGCCAAGATCAGGGTAGCGGCGCAGATACGCAGTATTTT. Protein product: CASSQDQGSGADTQYF. The rearrangement joins TRBV4-3 to TRBJ2-3, with a tentative D call TRBD2 (6 bases). The ends were cut back, 0 bases at V and 4 bases at J, with 14 bases in the middle. CDR3 length: 16 amino acids. CDR1 is LGHNA and CDR2 is YSLEER in the germline V gene.

The CDR3 here is CASISTRGSYNSPLHF. The CDR3 DNA sequence: TGTGCCAGCATTAGCACCAGGGGCTCCTATAATTCACCCCTCCACTTT. The J gene is TRBJ1-6, the V gene TRBV28; possibly TRBD1 for D (6 bases). CDR1 MDHEN and CDR2 SYDVKM come from the germline V gene. The CDR3 contains 16 residues. Trimming removed 7 bases from V and 0 bases from J, with 13 bases in between. The full variable domain, its missing parts supplied by reference TRBV28 and TRBJ1-6, is DVKVTQSSRYLVKRTGEKVFLECVQDMDHENMFWYRQDPGLGLRLIYFSYDVKMKEKGDIPEGYSVSREKKERFSLILESASTNQTSMYLCASISTRGSYNSPLHFGNGTRLTVT.

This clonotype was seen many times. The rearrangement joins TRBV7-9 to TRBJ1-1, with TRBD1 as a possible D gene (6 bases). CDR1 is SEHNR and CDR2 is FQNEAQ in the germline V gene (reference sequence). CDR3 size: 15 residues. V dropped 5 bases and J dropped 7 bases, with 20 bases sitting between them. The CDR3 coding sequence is TGTGCCAGCAGCCCTAGGGAGGGGGAGCCCCATGAAGCTTTCTTT. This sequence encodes CASSPREGEPHEAFF.